One T cell receptor beta chain is described in this entry. This sample is part of a study of control samples from healthy donors and cancer patients. This CDR3 is built from 15 residues. V lost 5 bases to trimming and J lost 12 bases; unmatched junction nucleotides: 16. In germline, CDR1 is SGHTA, CDR2 FQGNSA. Sequencing was performed with immunoSEQ multiplex PCR; in TCRdb, only in-frame clones are kept and a portion is missing. The sample includes 90,000 to 120,000 clones, 82% seen only once; the top ten take approximately 7%. V and J are TRBV7-2 and TRBJ2-1, with TRBD1 matching 7 bases. What was sequenced was blood. The TCR originated in a young man in good health. The CDR3 is CASSPGQGVGNRQFF. For the CDR3, the DNA is TGTGCCAGCAGCCCCGGCCAGGGGGTAGGGAATAGGCAGTTCTTC.